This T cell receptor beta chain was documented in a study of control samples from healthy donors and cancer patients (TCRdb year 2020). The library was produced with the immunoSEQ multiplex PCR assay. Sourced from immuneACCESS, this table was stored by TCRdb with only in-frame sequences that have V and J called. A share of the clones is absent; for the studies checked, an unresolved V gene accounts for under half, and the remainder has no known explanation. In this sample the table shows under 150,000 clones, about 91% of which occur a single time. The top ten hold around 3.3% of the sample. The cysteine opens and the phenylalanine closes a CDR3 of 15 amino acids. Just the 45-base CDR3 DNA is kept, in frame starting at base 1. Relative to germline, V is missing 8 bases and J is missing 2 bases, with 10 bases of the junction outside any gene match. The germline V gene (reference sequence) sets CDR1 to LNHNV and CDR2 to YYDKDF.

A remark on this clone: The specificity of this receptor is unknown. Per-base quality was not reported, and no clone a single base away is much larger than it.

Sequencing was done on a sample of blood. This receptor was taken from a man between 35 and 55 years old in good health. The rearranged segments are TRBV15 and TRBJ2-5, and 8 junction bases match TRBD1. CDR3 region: CATQRSRDRQETQYF. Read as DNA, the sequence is TGTGCCACCCAAAGATCGAGGGACAGGCAAGAGACCCAGTACTTC. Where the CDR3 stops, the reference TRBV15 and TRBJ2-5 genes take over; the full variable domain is DAMVIQNPRYQVTQFGKPVTLSCSQTLNHNVMYWYQQKSSQAPKLLFHYYDKDFNNEADTPDNFQSRRPNTSFCFLDIRSPGLGDTAMYLCATQRSRDRQETQYFGPGTRLLVL.